This T cell receptor beta chain is from a study of regulatory T cells in long-lasting Graves disease (TCRdb year 2021). Study-level background: Persistent Graves' disease was defined as persistently positive TSH receptor autoantibodies together with antithyroid drug treatment for over 5 years. Persistent Graves' disease patients were compared with newly diagnosed Graves' disease patients by peripheral blood TCR sequencing and RNA sequencing. The study was registered as a clinical trial and conducted in China. TCR sequencing covered some 13 persistent and approximately 20 newly diagnosed Graves' disease patients, about 35 samples in total. In the clinical cohort, patients with persistent Graves' disease had used antithyroid drugs for an average of around ten years. Summary of the overall study and its limitations: As a limitation, the authors acknowledged that the small sample size may reduce accuracy. Sequencing and analysis were limited to the TCR beta chain. Compared with newly diagnosed patients, patients with persistent Graves' disease had lower TCR Shannon entropy and fewer highly expanded clones, which suggests clonal expansion. Persistent disease showed preferential use of TRBV28, TRBJ1-2 and TRBJ2-5, whereas newly diagnosed disease favored TRBV20-1 and TRBJ2-1. A larger number of public clonotypes was shared among persistent patients (about 2,700) than among newly diagnosed patients (approximately 930). Because the primary lesion, thyroid tissue, could not be accessed, the study looked at peripheral blood alone.

Interpreted using the paper, the time point label stands for: persistent/refractory GD, antithyroid drugs over 5 years with positive TRAb. For both TCR sequencing and RNA sequencing, RNA was extracted from PBMCs in TRIzol. Graves' disease was diagnosed according to American Thyroid Association guidelines. Patients for the study were recruited at an endocrinology department in Xi'an, China. Each patient gave about 10 milliliters of peripheral blood, collected in an EDTA anticoagulant tube. Ficoll Paque Plus density gradient separation was used to isolate PBMCs, and no additional T cell sorting was done. An Agilent 2100 Bioanalyzer and agarose gel were used to check RNA quality, and a NanoDrop 2000 was used to measure RNA concentration. On this clonotype itself: Its recognized antigen is unknown. No clone much larger than this one lies a single base away; base qualities are absent.

V sheds 3 bases and J sheds 2 bases, leaving 17 bases between their ends. The germline V gene (reference sequence) supplies CDR1 LGHDT and CDR2 YNNKEL. The CDR3 holds 16 amino acids from the cysteine to the phenylalanine. Only CDR3 DNA remains: 48 bases, in frame from the first base. The library came from multiplex PCR. Sequenced using an Illumina HiSeq 4000. To build TCR beta libraries, CDR3 regions were amplified by Arm-PCR using iRepertoire HTBI primers. Gel purification was performed on PCR products prior to sequencing. In the paper's pipeline: Gene usage analysis of CDR3 amino acid clonotypes used the roughly 62 TRBV and about 14 TRBJ segments found across samples. Filtered high-quality paired reads were merged into contigs using COPE and FqMerger. Contigs were aligned with BLAST to IMGT TRBV, TRBD and TRBJ reference genes, and CDR3 was defined per IMGT. Clonotypes above 0.1% frequency were classified as highly expanded clones. Shannon entropy was used to measure repertoire diversity, and the Gini coefficient was used to measure V-J evenness. Public clonotypes were defined as clonotypes shared by more than one individual. The public reads were reanalyzed by TCRdb: fastp trimming at Q25, MiXCR alignment, in-frame beta chains only. Rows with a matching CDR3 protein are joined into one entry that keeps the most common DNA and genes. These V and J calls rely on TCRdb rather than the paper's analysis. This sample lists around 450,000 distinct CDR3 sequences; approximately 21% were detected once. Together, the top ten hold about 7% of the sample.

The sample was peripheral blood mononuclear cells (PBMCs), taken when the disease was refractory, from a patient treated with antithyroid drugs. The sequence joins TRBV3-1 to TRBJ2-7; TRBD2 is a possible D gene, resting on 6 matching bases. This receptor was taken from a female donor with Graves disease. The CDR3 sequence is CASSHTTPGVPYEQYF. Read as DNA, the sequence is TGTGCCAGCAGCCATACAACACCGGGAGTACCCTACGAGCAGTACTTC.